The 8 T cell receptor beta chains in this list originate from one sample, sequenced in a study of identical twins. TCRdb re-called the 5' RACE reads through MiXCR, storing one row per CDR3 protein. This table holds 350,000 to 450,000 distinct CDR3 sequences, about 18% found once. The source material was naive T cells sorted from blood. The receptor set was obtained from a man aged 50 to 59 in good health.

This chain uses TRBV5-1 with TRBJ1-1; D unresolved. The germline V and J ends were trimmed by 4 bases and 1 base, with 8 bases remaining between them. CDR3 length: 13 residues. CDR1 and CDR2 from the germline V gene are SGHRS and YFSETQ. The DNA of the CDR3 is TGCGCCAGCAGCCCCCACGAGAACACTGAAGCTTTCTTT. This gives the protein CASSPHENTEAFF.

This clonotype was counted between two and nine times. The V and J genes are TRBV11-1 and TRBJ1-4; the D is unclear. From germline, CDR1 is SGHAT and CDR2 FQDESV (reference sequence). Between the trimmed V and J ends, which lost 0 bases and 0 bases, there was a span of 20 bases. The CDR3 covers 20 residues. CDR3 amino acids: CASSLATLRRNPATNEKLFF. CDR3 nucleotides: TGTGCCAGCAGCTTAGCCACTTTGAGGCGGAACCCTGCAACTAATGAAAAACTGTTTTTT.

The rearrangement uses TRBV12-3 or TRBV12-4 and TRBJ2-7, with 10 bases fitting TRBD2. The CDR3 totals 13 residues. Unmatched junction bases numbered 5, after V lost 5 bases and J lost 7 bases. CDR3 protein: CASSRGLAREQYF. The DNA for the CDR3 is TGTGCCAGCAGTCGGGGACTAGCGCGAGAGCAGTACTTC.

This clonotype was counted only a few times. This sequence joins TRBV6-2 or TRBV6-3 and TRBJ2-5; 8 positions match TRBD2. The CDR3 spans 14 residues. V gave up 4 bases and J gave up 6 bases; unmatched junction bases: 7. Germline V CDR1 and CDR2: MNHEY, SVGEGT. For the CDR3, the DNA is TGTGCCAGCAGTTTGGCGGGGGGAACGAAGACCCAGTACTTC. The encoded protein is CASSLAGGTKTQYF.

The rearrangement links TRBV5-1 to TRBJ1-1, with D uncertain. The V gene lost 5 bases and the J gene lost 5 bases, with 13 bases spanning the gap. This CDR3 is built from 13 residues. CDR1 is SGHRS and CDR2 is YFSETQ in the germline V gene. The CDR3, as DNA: TGCGCCAGCAGAACTCAGACTGGGACTGAAGCTTTCTTT. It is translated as CASRTQTGTEAFF.

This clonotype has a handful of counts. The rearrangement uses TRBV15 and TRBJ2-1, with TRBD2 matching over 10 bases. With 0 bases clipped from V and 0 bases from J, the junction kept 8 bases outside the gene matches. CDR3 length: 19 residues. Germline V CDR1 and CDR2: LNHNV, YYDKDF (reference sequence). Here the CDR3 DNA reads TGTGCCACCAGCAGAGACCCGGGCACTAGCGGGGACTCCTACAATGAGCAGTTCTTC. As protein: CATSRDPGTSGDSYNEQFF.

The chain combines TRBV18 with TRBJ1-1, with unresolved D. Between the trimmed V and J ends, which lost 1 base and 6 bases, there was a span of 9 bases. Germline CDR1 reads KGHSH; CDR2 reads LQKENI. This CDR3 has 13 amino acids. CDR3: CASSPQAIAEAFF. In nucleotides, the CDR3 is TGTGCCAGCTCACCACAGGCAATCGCTGAAGCTTTCTTT.

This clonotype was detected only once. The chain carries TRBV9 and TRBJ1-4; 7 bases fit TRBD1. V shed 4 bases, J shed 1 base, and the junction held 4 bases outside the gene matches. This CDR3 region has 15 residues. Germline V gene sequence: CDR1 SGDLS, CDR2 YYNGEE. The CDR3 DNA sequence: TGTGCCAGCAGCCCCCGACAGGGAACTAATGAAAAACTGTTTTTT. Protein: CASSPRQGTNEKLFF.